This TCR beta chain appears in the sequencing data of a study of cytomegalovirus exposure and HLA in healthy donors. General study points: In a later analysis, a genetic analysis reported fewer productive-TCR N-insertions in an Asian-associated ancestry cluster than the cohort average. A classifier reportedly called cytomegalovirus status with high sensitivity and specificity.

Only a few counts were recorded for this clone. Its antigen remains unidentified. Use of 60 Vbeta and 13 Jbeta primers characterized the PCR. Profiled with immunoSEQ multiplex PCR; TCRdb holds only in-frame clones, not every one. Of some 200,000 clones listed, roughly 83% are singletons. The sequenced sample was PBMCs. The sequence was collected from a boy aged 2 to 10 in good health and CMV-seronegative.

The DNA for the CDR3 is TGTGCCAGTAGTATTCTGAATGAGCAGTTCTTC. Translation: CASSILNEQFF. This rearrangement joins TRBV19 to TRBJ2-1; the D is unclear. V was cut by 3 bases and J by 7 bases, with 4 bases left in between. Germline values: CDR1 LNHDA, CDR2 SQIVND (reference sequence). The CDR3 spans 11 residues.